Here is one T cell receptor (beta chain) with its context. This sample was included in a study of blood T cell repertoires in COVID-19. Profiling relied on immunoSEQ multiplex PCR, and the TCRdb table lists in-frame clones only, not all of them. The table records about 270,000 clones, approximately 90% of them present only once. The germline V gene encodes CDR1 LGHNA and CDR2 YSLEER. This CDR3 comprises 17 residues. V gave up 1 base and J gave up 5 bases, with 20 bases separating them. Sequenced material: PBMCs or T cells enriched from blood (not recorded which). The genes are TRBV4-3 and TRBJ2-5, with D possibly TRBD1 on 5 matching bases. The clonotype originates from a man aged 35-49 years who had been exposed to COVID-19. CDR3 nucleotide sequence: TGCGCCAGCAGCCAAGTCACCCCCCCAGGGTATGGGGAGACCCAGTACTTC. Amino acids: CASSQVTPPGYGETQYF.